Each of the 20 T cell receptor beta chains below was sequenced from the same sample in a study of CD8 T cells in Susac syndrome. Random hexamers were used to reverse transcribe 0.5 to 1 ug of RNA. TCRdb called the immunoSEQ multiplex PCR reads again in MiXCR, with one record for every CDR3 protein. This repertoire shows 400,000 or so distinct CDR3 sequences, approximately 89% found once; its top ten account for under 0.15%. The source material was CD8+ T cells from PBMCs. The receptors were gathered from a human donor with multiple sclerosis.

The V gene is TRBV5-5, the J gene TRBJ2-7; 10 nucleotides agree with TRBD2. The germline CDR1 and CDR2 sequences are SGHKS and YYEKEE (reference sequence). Trimming took 4 bases from V and 5 from J; bases not matched to a gene: 6. This CDR3 is built from 14 residues. The CDR3 bases are TGTGCCAGCAGCCCTAGCGGGAGTGGAAACGAGCAGTACTTC. Protein sequence: CASSPSGSGNEQYF.

V is TRBV29-1 and J is TRBJ1-2; 8 nucleotides agree with TRBD1. Germline V gene data show CDR1 as SQVTM and CDR2 as ANQGSEA. This CDR3 contains 15 residues. With 3 bases clipped from V and 8 bases from J, the junction kept 14 bases outside the gene matches. The CDR3 region has the DNA TGCAGCGTTGAGCCCCAGGGGGCGATTTTGGAAGGCTACACCTTC. This codes for CSVEPQGAILEGYTF.

This rearrangement joins TRBV20-1 to TRBJ2-4, with D tentatively TRBD1 (7 bases). Between the trimmed V and J ends, which lost 7 bases and 5 bases, there was a span of 12 bases. The CDR3 runs to 12 residues. Germline CDR1 reads DFQATT; CDR2 reads SNEGSKA (reference sequence). CDR3 nucleotides: TGCAGTGTCCAGGGGGGCGAAAACATTCAGTACTTC. This codes for CSVQGGENIQYF.

V and J are TRBV27 and TRBJ1-3; D might be TRBD1 (5 bases). CDR1 and CDR2 from the germline V gene are MNHEY and SMNVEV (reference sequence). The CDR3 spans 17 residues. The V end lost 0 bases, the J end lost 2 bases, and 14 bases lay between the germline ends. CDR3 region: CASSLSIGAGPGNTIYF. The DNA of the CDR3 is TGTGCCAGCAGTTTATCGATAGGGGCAGGGCCTGGAAACACCATATATTTT.

J is TRBJ1-1 and V is TRBV5-1, with a possible D match to TRBD1 (6 bases). The CDR3 loop spans 14 amino acids. Germline values: CDR1 SGHRS, CDR2 YFSETQ. The germline V and J ends were trimmed by 4 bases and 1 base, with 11 bases remaining between them. CDR3 nucleotides: TGCGCCAGCAGCAAACAGGGAGCGAACACTGAAGCTTTCTTT. It is translated as CASSKQGANTEAFF.

The chain couples TRBV6-1 to TRBJ2-5; 11 bases line up with TRBD2. The CDR3 is 15 residues long. V shed 5 bases, J shed 4 bases, and the junction held 6 bases outside the gene matches. CDR1 is MNHNS, CDR2 SASEGT, per germline. The CDR3 sequence: CASSLLAGDRETQYF. Written as DNA, the CDR3 is TGTGCCAGCAGTTTACTAGCGGGAGATCGAGAGACCCAGTACTTC.

V usage is TRBV6-1 and J usage is TRBJ2-6; no clear D gene. Germline V gives CDR1 MNHNS, CDR2 SASEGT. This CDR3 has 16 residues. V dropped 8 bases and J dropped 0 bases, with 14 bases sitting between them. CDR3 amino acids: CASGELPSSGANVLTF. CDR3 nucleotides: TGTGCCAGCGGAGAACTACCCAGCTCTGGGGCCAACGTCCTGACTTTC.

The V call is TRBV2, the J call TRBJ2-7, with TRBD2 matching 7 bases. Germline assignment: CDR1 SNHLY and CDR2 FYNNEI. With V trimmed by 6 bases and J by 7 bases, 21 bases remained unmatched. The CDR3 runs to 17 residues. The CDR3 region has the DNA TGTGCCAGCAGAGCCACTCCGTGGGCGGGAGTAGATAGGGAGCAGTACTTC. It codes for CASRATPWAGVDREQYF.

The V gene is TRBV7-8, the J gene TRBJ2-2; D remains ambiguous. This CDR3 has 13 residues. V lost 0 bases and J lost 5, with 4 bases in between. Germline values: CDR1 SGHVS, CDR2 FQNEAQ. CDR3 sequence: CASSLARTGELFF. In nucleotides, the CDR3 is TGTGCCAGCAGCTTAGCGAGGACCGGGGAGCTGTTTTTT.

DNA for the CDR3: TGCGCCAGCGGACTCCCGGGGGCTTTCTCGGCTGGAAACACCATATATTTT. Its translation is CASGLPGAFSAGNTIYF. J is TRBJ1-3 and V is TRBV10-2; D may be TRBD1 (6 bases). CDR3 length equals 17 residues. Trimming took off 8 bases at V and 2 bases at J, with 22 bases between the two ends. Germline CDR1 and CDR2: WSHSY and SAAADI.

This chain connects TRBV19 to TRBJ2-7, with D possibly called TRBD1 or TRBD2 (5 bases each). CDR3 length: 16 residues. Germline CDR1 and CDR2: LNHDA and SQIVND (reference sequence). V lost 2 bases, J lost 0 bases, and 14 bases lay in between. The chain's CDR3 is CASSILSGPSSYEQYF. DNA of the CDR3: TGTGCCAGTAGTATACTCTCGGGGCCGAGCTCCTACGAGCAGTACTTC.

The gene calls are TRBV19 and TRBJ2-4; perhaps TRBD1 as D (6 bases). Germline V gene sequence: CDR1 LNHDA, CDR2 SQIVND (reference sequence). Deletions cut 0 bases from V and 12 bases from J, with 15 bases between. CDR3 length: 14 amino acids. CDR3 residues: CASSIDAGEWNQYF. The CDR3 DNA reads as TGTGCCAGTAGTATAGATGCAGGGGAATGGAATCAGTACTTC.

The chain joins TRBV2 to TRBJ1-4; no clear D. The CDR3 totals 16 residues. The ends were cut back, 7 bases at V and 0 bases at J, with 15 bases in the middle. Germline CDR1 SNHLY, CDR2 FYNNEI. This CDR3 reads CASTQQWAATNEKLFF. Written as DNA, the CDR3 is TGTGCCAGCACCCAACAATGGGCTGCAACTAATGAAAAACTGTTTTTT.

The CDR3 loop reads CSARDSGAYGYTF. CDR3 coding DNA: TGCAGTGCTAGAGATTCCGGGGCCTATGGCTACACCTTC. V gene TRBV20-1 combines with J gene TRBJ1-2, with D perhaps TRBD1 (5 bases). The CDR3 loop spans 13 amino acids. The V gene's germline CDR1 is DFQATT and CDR2 SNEGSKA (reference sequence). V was pared by 0 bases and J by 4 bases, with 9 bases between.

The rearrangement joins TRBV15 to TRBJ1-2; D might be TRBD1 (5 bases). The CDR3 consists of 17 residues. From germline, CDR1 is LNHNV and CDR2 YYDKDF (reference sequence). V lost 4 bases and J 7 bases, leaving 25 bases between the germline ends. CDR3 residues: CATSTTRDGTSSSGYTF. The CDR3 region has the DNA TGTGCCACCAGCACGACCCGCGACGGGACCTCCTCCAGTGGCTACACCTTC. Variable domain in full (rest from reference TRBV15 and TRBJ1-2): DAMVIQNPRYQVTQFGKPVTLSCSQTLNHNVMYWYQQKSSQAPKLLFHYYDKDFNNEADTPDNFQSRRPNTSFCFLDIRSPGLGDTAMYLCATSTTRDGTSSSGYTFGSGTRLTVV.

V usage is TRBV20-1 and J usage is TRBJ1-1; D is undetermined. Germline V lookup: CDR1 DFQATT, CDR2 SNEGSKA (reference sequence). The CDR3 contains 13 residues. The V and J ends lost 0 bases and 1 base respectively, with 6 bases between them. The CDR3 region has the DNA TGCAGTGCTAGAGATGACGGGAACACTGAAGCTTTCTTT. It specifies CSARDDGNTEAFF.

This chain connects TRBV12-3 or TRBV12-4 to TRBJ2-7; 9 bases map to TRBD2. This CDR3 is built from 14 residues. V dropped 5 bases and J dropped 7; count of bases not matched to a gene: 9. The CDR3 sequence is CASSRTGLAREQYF. In DNA form, the CDR3 reads TGTGCCAGCAGTCGTACGGGACTAGCAAGGGAGCAGTACTTC.

The chain is built from TRBV10-3 and TRBJ1-1; 7 positions match TRBD1. The V and J ends lost 3 bases and 1 base, in that order; junction bases with no gene match: 5. CDR3 length equals 15 residues. Looked up from germline, CDR1 is ENHRY and CDR2 is SYGVKD. CDR3: CAISERQGSNTEAFF. The CDR3 DNA follows: TGTGCCATCAGTGAACGACAGGGATCGAACACTGAAGCTTTCTTT.

V is TRBV19 and J is TRBJ2-4; TRBD1 or TRBD2 may be the D gene (5 bases each). Per germline, CDR1 LNHDA and CDR2 SQIVND (reference sequence). Trimming removed 9 bases at V and 0 bases at J, with 9 bases between. CDR3 length: 13 residues. The CDR3 is CASRELAKNIQYF. CDR3 sequence (DNA): TGTGCCAGCAGGGAGCTAGCCAAAAACATTCAGTACTTC.

J is TRBJ2-1 and V is TRBV29-1; TRBD2 matches at 11 bases. This CDR3 is 17 amino acids long. CDR1 and CDR2 from the germline V gene are SQVTM and ANQGSEA. After removal of 0 bases from V and 2 bases from J, the junction contained 6 bases not matched to a gene. The CDR3 DNA reads as TGCAGCGTTGAAGATGGGCTAGCGGGAGGACCCTACAATGAGCAGTTCTTC. It is translated as CSVEDGLAGGPYNEQFF.